The 25 T cell receptor beta chains listed next were all sequenced from one sample in a study of T-cell memory formation after mild COVID-19. TCRdb processed the 5' RACE reads anew with MiXCR; each CDR3 protein has one entry. The sample includes roughly 190,000 distinct CDR3 sequences, over 9.5% of them seen just once. The source material was PBMCs or a T cell subset sorted from them (not recorded which). All receptors derive from a man younger than 35 who had mild COVID-19 (a few samples of this study predate the infection). Cell type and time point are not known.

This clonotype was counted between two and nine times. The gene calls are TRBV4-3 and TRBJ1-1; D uncertain. The CDR3 runs 14 residues. The germline V gene encodes CDR1 LGHNA and CDR2 YSLEER. The V and J ends lost 6 bases and 4 bases respectively, with 15 bases between them. The CDR3 nucleotides are TGCGCCAGCAGGAAGGTGACCGCGGGCACTGAAGCTTTCTTT. Amino acid sequence: CASRKVTAGTEAFF.

The chain combines TRBV7-8 with TRBJ1-1; weak D call: TRBD1 (5 bases). The CDR3 covers 15 residues. V was cut by 1 base and J by 0 bases, with 9 bases left in between. Germline CDR1 SGHVS, CDR2 FQNEAQ. CDR3 DNA: TGTGCCAGCAGCTTAGTAGGGGCGATGAACACTGAAGCTTTCTTT. This gives the protein CASSLVGAMNTEAFF.

Remarks on this clonotype: This could be a read error, since a much larger clone is one nucleotide away. CDR3 sequence reads: CASSFQVGRNTQYF. The CDR3 coding sequence is TGTGCCAGCAGCTTTCAAGTGGGCCGAAATACGCAGTATTTT. The chain couples TRBV7-2 to TRBJ2-3, with no clear D. CDR3 length: 14 residues. The germline V and J ends were trimmed by 3 bases and 7 bases, with 14 bases remaining between them. Germline-derived CDR1 and CDR2 are SGHTA and FQGNSA.

The sample holds a few counts of this clonotype. The chain has TRBV20-1 and TRBJ2-5, with a tentative D call TRBD2 (7 bases). The germline gives CDR1 DFQATT, CDR2 SNEGSKA (reference sequence). The CDR3 has 12 amino acids. The CDR3 DNA reads as TGCACCACACAGGGAGGGTTAGAGACCCAGTACTTC. Amino acid sequence: CTTQGGLETQYF.

The chain recombines TRBV5-1 with TRBJ2-6; maybe TRBD2 (7 bases). V was shortened by 4 bases and J by 3 bases, with 14 bases between the two germline ends. CDR1 is SGHRS, CDR2 YFSETQ, per germline. CDR3 length: 16 amino acids. DNA of the CDR3: TGCGCCAGCAGCCCCTGGGGGGGCGGTGGGGCCAACGTCCTGACTTTC. It is translated as CASSPWGGGGANVLTF.

Remarks on this clonotype: A single base separates this from a much larger clone, so it may be a read error. J is TRBJ2-7 and V is TRBV5-1; tentatively, D is TRBD2 (6 bases). Trimming stripped 6 bases from V and 1 base from J, with 14 bases between. The CDR3 consists of 14 residues. The germline V gene has CDR1 SGHRS and CDR2 YFSETQ. The CDR3 here is CASMLGTPSYEQYF. The CDR3 coding sequence is TGCGCCAGCATGCTTGGGACTCCGTCCTACGAGCAGTACTTC.

The J gene is TRBJ2-3, the V gene TRBV7-3; a weak D match, TRBD2 (5 bases). Trimming shortened V by 4 bases and J by 6 bases, and 11 bases separated the two germline ends. The V gene's germline CDR1 is SGHTA and CDR2 FQGTGA. The CDR3 has 13 residues. The CDR3 bases are TGTGCCAGCAGCTCCAATAGGGAGGATACGCAGTATTTT. Protein product: CASSSNREDTQYF.

The chain combines TRBV7-3 with TRBJ2-7, with no clear D. The length of the CDR3 is 15 residues. Germline CDR1 reads SGHTA; CDR2 reads FQGTGA. The V end lost 1 base, the J end lost 4 bases, and 14 bases lay between the germline ends. CDR3 sequence: CASSLIGGGSYEQYF. In DNA form, the CDR3 reads TGTGCCAGCAGCTTAATCGGTGGCGGATCTTACGAGCAGTACTTC.

The chain is built from TRBV4-3 and TRBJ1-1; 7 bases fit TRBD1. The CDR3 extends over 17 amino acids. V lost 0 bases, J lost 5 bases, and 12 bases stayed unmatched. CDR1 and CDR2 (germline): LGHNA, YSLEER. CDR3 region: CASSQEIGQTGSTEAFF. The CDR3 bases are TGCGCCAGCAGCCAAGAGATAGGCCAGACAGGGAGTACTGAAGCTTTCTTT.

This clonotype was counted between two and nine times. It is unclear where the CDR3 begins or ends on the DNA, so no DNA is shown, and the CDR3 is as TCRdb lists it. V is TRBV21-1 and J is TRBJ1-2; TRBD1, the D gene given by the table, was not confirmed from the DNA. TRBV21-1 is described as a pseudogene. Inclusive of both ends, the CDR3 amounts to 15 amino acids. The CDR3 region is CASSNWGQGATGYTF.

This clonotype was found a few times. The chain combines TRBV9 with TRBJ2-2; D possibly corresponds to TRBD2 (7 bases). Germline V gives CDR1 SGDLS, CDR2 YYNGEE. Between the trimmed V and J ends, which lost 4 bases and 5 bases, there was a span of 18 bases. This CDR3 has 16 amino acids. The CDR3 DNA is TGTGCCAGCAGCCTGGGAGGGACATCCTATACCGGGGAGCTGTTTTTT. Its translation is CASSLGGTSYTGELFF. The full variable domain, in which reference TRBV9 and TRBJ2-2 provide the parts outside the CDR3, is DSGVTQTPKHLITATGQRVTLRCSPRSGDLSVYWYQQSLDQGLQFLIQYYNGEERAKGNILERFSAQQFPDLHSELNLSSLELGDSALYFCASSLGGTSYTGELFFGEGSRLTVL.

This clonotype came up many times. The chain recombines TRBV12-3 or TRBV12-4 with TRBJ1-3; no reliable D call. CDR3 length equals 13 residues. The V end lost 3 bases, the J end lost 4 bases, and 7 bases lay between the germline ends. The CDR3 region is CASSFALGNTIYF. CDR3 DNA sequence: TGTGCCAGCAGTTTCGCCTTAGGAAACACCATATATTTT.

The rearrangement joins TRBV7-2 to TRBJ1-1, with a tentative D call TRBD1 (5 bases). The CDR3 is made up of 13 amino acids. Germline V CDR1 and CDR2: SGHTA, FQGNSA. The V end was cut by 0 bases, the J end by 11 bases, with 13 bases between. CDR3 bases: TGTGCCAGCAGCTTAGCGGGACGGTGGGATGCTTTCTTT. Translating it yields CASSLAGRWDAFF.

The chain has TRBV9 and TRBJ2-5, with 8 bases matching TRBD2. Germline assignment: CDR1 SGDLS and CDR2 YYNGEE. The J segment lost 5 bases and the V segment lost 1 base, leaving 10 bases of the junction unmatched. The CDR3 spans 16 residues. CDR3 protein: CASSVSTGGVWETQYF. CDR3 nucleotides: TGTGCCAGCAGCGTATCAACGGGGGGGGTCTGGGAGACCCAGTACTTC.

The V and J genes are TRBV28 and TRBJ1-4; no clear D gene. Germline V gene lookup returns CDR1 MDHEN and CDR2 SYDVKM. The CDR3 totals 13 residues. V was trimmed by 8 bases and J by 10 bases, leaving 17 bases between them. The CDR3 DNA reads TGTGCCAGCGGAGACGGTGTTCGTAGAAAACTGTTTTTT. Encoded protein: CASGDGVRRKLFF.

This clonotype has ten or more counts. The V call is TRBV27, the J call TRBJ2-7, with TRBD1 identical over 7 bases. The V gene's germline CDR1 is MNHEY and CDR2 SMNVEV (reference sequence). This CDR3 region has 14 residues. Trimming took 5 bases from V and 3 from J; bases not matched to a gene: 7. The CDR3 sequence is CASSPRDRNYEQYF. DNA for the CDR3: TGTGCCAGCAGTCCTAGGGACAGAAACTACGAGCAGTACTTC.

In this sample, this clonotype turned up a few times. This chain joins TRBV20-1 and TRBJ2-7, with 12 bases matching TRBD2. Trimming removed 6 bases from V and 4 bases from J; junction bases left unmatched: 7. From germline, CDR1 is DFQATT and CDR2 SNEGSKA (reference sequence). CDR3 length: 14 amino acids. The CDR3 loop reads CSALPLAGGYEQYF. CDR3 DNA: TGCAGTGCCCTCCCACTAGCGGGGGGATACGAGCAGTACTTC.

This chain joins TRBV3-1 and TRBJ1-1; 9 bases fit TRBD1. CDR1 is LGHDT and CDR2 is YNNKEL in the germline V gene (reference sequence). The CDR3 is made up of 15 amino acids. With 4 bases clipped from V and 6 bases from J, the junction kept 9 bases outside the gene matches. CDR3 amino acids: CASSPPGQGYPEAFF. The CDR3 nucleotides are TGTGCCAGCAGCCCTCCGGGACAGGGATACCCTGAAGCTTTCTTT. The complete variable domain, with remaining parts taken from reference TRBV3-1 and TRBJ1-1, reads DTAVSQTPKYLVTQMGNDKSIKCEQNLGHDTMYWYKQDSKKFLKIMFSYNNKELIINETVPNRFSPKSPDKAHLNLHINSLELGDSAVYFCASSPPGQGYPEAFFGQGTRLTVV.

The chain recombines TRBV2 with TRBJ1-4; D ambiguous. The CDR3 is 13 residues long. Per germline, CDR1 SNHLY and CDR2 FYNNEI. V lost 8 bases, J lost 8 bases, and 15 bases lay in between. The CDR3 here is CASGGIGREKLFF. CDR3 DNA sequence: TGTGCCAGCGGAGGGATTGGGAGGGAAAAACTGTTTTTT.

The V and J genes are TRBV29-1 and TRBJ2-6, with a weak D call TRBD1 (5 bases). The germline gives CDR1 SQVTM, CDR2 ANQGSEA. Trimming took 4 bases from V and 0 from J, leaving 10 bases between them. CDR3 length: 15 amino acids. This CDR3 reads CSVAQAFSGANVLTF. The CDR3, as DNA: TGCAGCGTTGCACAGGCCTTCTCTGGGGCCAACGTCCTGACTTTC.

In its sample, this clonotype was seen a few times. The chain joins TRBV7-2 to TRBJ2-7, with TRBD2 matching 9 bases. Per the germline V gene, CDR1 is SGHTA and CDR2 is FQGNSA. CDR3 length equals 15 residues. Trimming cost V 4 bases and J 0 bases; bases outside gene matches: 4. The CDR3 DNA is TGTGCCAGCAGCTCACAAGCGGGGGGCTCCTACGAGCAGTACTTC. Amino acids: CASSSQAGGSYEQYF.

This chain joins TRBV12-3 or TRBV12-4 and TRBJ1-2, with 10 bases lining up with TRBD1. This CDR3 contains 15 residues. The V gene end was trimmed by 5 bases and the J gene end by 7 bases; junction bases not matched to a gene: 10. This chain's CDR3 is CASSMPGQGNRGYTF. CDR3 coding DNA: TGTGCCAGCAGTATGCCGGGACAGGGGAATCGTGGCTACACCTTC.

This clonotype was picked up many times. V gene TRBV12-3 or TRBV12-4 combines with J gene TRBJ2-7; D remains ambiguous. V lost 7 bases and J lost 3, with 7 bases in between. The CDR3 extends over 11 amino acids. In DNA, the CDR3 is TGTGCCAGCACCCTGGGCTACGAGCAGTACTTC. Translating gives CASTLGYEQYF.

This clonotype has only a few counts. This chain uses TRBV7-2 with TRBJ2-2, with D maybe TRBD1 (7 bases). This CDR3 region has 16 residues. The V and J ends lost 5 bases and 1 base respectively, with 14 bases between them. Germline values: CDR1 SGHTA, CDR2 FQGNSA. The CDR3: CASSTQGTRNTGELFF. The CDR3 DNA reads as TGTGCCAGCAGCACACAGGGGACTCGGAACACCGGGGAGCTGTTTTTT. Filled out from reference TRBV7-2 and TRBJ2-2, the complete variable domain reads GAGVSQSPSNKVTEKGKDVELRCDPISGHTALYWYRQSLGQGLEFLIYFQGNSAPDKSGLPSDRFSAERTGGSVSTLTIQRTQQEDSAVYLCASSTQGTRNTGELFFGEGSRLTVL.

The chain links TRBV7-2 to TRBJ1-4; TRBD1 is a possible D gene (5 bases). With 5 bases removed from V and 4 bases from J, the gap between germline ends came to 8 bases. This CDR3 is 13 amino acids long. Per germline, CDR1 SGHTA and CDR2 FQGNSA. The CDR3 sequence: CASSGGGNEKLFF. The CDR3, as DNA: TGTGCCAGCAGCGGGGGGGGTAATGAAAAACTGTTTTTT.